This TCR beta chain was identified in a study of type 1 and type 2 diabetes patients. Findings of the study overall: Some HECs seen only in T1D might also appear in more T2D or control samples.

The germline V gene encodes CDR1 SGHTA and CDR2 FQGTGA. This CDR3 region has 13 residues. With 5 bases removed from V and 7 bases from J, the gap between germline ends came to 15 bases. The PCR template was genomic DNA. The TCR beta CDR3 region was amplified using 30 forward and 13 reverse primers. TCRdb recomputed calls from the multiplex PCR reads with MiXCR, one row per CDR3 protein. The sample yields 250,000 to 300,000 distinct CDR3 sequences, around 47% seen once. Concerning this clonotype itself: Its antigen is unknown.

Diabetic patients met standard criteria for type 1 or type 2 diabetes. Specimen: peripheral blood mononuclear cells (PBMCs). V and J are TRBV7-3 and TRBJ2-7, with D maybe TRBD2 (5 bases). This clonotype was obtained from a man aged 18 to 29 with type 2 diabetes. The CDR3 loop reads CASSPDGEGEQYF. Written as DNA, the CDR3 is TGTGCCAGCAGCCCGGACGGGGAAGGGGAGCAGTACTTC.